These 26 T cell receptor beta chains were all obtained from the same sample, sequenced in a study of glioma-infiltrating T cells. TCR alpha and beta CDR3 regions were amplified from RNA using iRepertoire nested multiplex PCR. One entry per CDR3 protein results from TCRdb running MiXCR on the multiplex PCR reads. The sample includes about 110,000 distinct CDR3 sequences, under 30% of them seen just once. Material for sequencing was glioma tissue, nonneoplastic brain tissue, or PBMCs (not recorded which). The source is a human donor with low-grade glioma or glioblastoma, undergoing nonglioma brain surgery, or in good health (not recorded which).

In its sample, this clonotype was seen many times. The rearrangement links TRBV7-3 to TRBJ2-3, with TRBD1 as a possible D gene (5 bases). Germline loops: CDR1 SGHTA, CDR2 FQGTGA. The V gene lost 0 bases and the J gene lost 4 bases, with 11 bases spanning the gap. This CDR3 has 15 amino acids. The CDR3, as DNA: TGTGCCAGCAGCTTAACAGGGGTTCCAGCAGATACGCAGTATTTT. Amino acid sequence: CASSLTGVPADTQYF.

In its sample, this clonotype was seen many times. Here the CDR3 reads CASSYSRKQPQHF. CDR3 nucleotides: TGTGCCAGCAGTTACTCAAGAAAGCAGCCCCAGCATTTT. The gene calls are TRBV6-6 and TRBJ1-5, with D hard to call. The CDR3 spans 13 residues. Germline CDR1 is MNHNY and CDR2 is SVGAGI (reference sequence). V was cut by 0 bases and J by 7 bases, with 7 bases left in between.

The CDR3 DNA sequence: TGTGCCAGCAGCGCCACAGGGAACACTGAAGCTTTCTTT. This sequence encodes CASSATGNTEAFF. The chain has TRBV9 and TRBJ1-1; D possibly corresponds to TRBD1 (5 bases). From germline, CDR1 is SGDLS and CDR2 YYNGEE. V was clipped by 3 bases and J by 1 base, with 7 bases between them. The CDR3 is 13 residues long.

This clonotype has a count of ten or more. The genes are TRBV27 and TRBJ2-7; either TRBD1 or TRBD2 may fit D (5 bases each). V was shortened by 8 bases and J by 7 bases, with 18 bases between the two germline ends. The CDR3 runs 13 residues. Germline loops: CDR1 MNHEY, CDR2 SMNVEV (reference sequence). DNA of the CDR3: TGTGCCAGCGCCAGATACGGGGACGGGGAGCAGTACTTC. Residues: CASARYGDGEQYF.

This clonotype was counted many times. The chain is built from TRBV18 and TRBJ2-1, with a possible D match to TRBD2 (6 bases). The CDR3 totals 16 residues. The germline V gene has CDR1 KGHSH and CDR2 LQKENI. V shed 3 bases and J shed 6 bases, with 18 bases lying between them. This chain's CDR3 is CASSPPSGRYVNEQFF. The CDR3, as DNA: TGTGCCAGCTCACCCCCCTCAGGGAGGTACGTCAATGAGCAGTTCTTC.

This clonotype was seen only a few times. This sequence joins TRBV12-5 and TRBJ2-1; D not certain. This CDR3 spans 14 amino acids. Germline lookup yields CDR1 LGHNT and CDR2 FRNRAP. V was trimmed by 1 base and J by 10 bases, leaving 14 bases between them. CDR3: CASGLGWEFGEQFF. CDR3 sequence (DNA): TGTGCTAGTGGTTTGGGCTGGGAATTCGGGGAGCAGTTCTTC.

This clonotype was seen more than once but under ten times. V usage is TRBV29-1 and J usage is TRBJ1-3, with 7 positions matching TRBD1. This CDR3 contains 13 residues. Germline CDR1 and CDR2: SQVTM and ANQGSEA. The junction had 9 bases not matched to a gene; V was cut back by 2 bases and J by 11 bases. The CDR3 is CSVERDRPDAIYF. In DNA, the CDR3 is TGCAGCGTTGAACGGGACAGACCAGACGCCATATATTTT.

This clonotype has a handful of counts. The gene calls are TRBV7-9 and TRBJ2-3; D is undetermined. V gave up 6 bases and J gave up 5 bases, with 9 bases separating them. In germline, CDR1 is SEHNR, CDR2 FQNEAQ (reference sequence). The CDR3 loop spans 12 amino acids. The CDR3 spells CASRSFGDTQYF. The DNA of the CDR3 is TGTGCCAGCAGGTCTTTTGGAGATACGCAGTATTTT.

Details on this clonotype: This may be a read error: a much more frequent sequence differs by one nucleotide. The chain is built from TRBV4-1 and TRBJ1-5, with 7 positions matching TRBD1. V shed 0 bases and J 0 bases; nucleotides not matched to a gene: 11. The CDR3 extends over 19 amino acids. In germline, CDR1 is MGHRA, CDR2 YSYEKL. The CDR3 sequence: CASSQDLLQGIYSNQPQHF. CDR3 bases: TGCGCCAGCAGCCAAGATCTGCTACAGGGGATTTATAGCAATCAGCCCCAGCATTTT.

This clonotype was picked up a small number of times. The CDR3, as DNA: TGTGCCAGCAGCTTAAGGCCTTCCTACGAGCAGTACTTC. This sequence encodes CASSLRPSYEQYF. The rearrangement joins TRBV7-2 to TRBJ2-7; D unclear. Germline V gives CDR1 SGHTA, CDR2 FQGNSA. The ends were cut back, 2 bases at V and 1 base at J, with 6 bases in the middle. This CDR3 is built from 13 residues. The full variable domain, with the rest looked up from reference TRBV7-2 and TRBJ2-7, is GAGVSQSPSNKVTEKGKDVELRCDPISGHTALYWYRQSLGQGLEFLIYFQGNSAPDKSGLPSDRFSAERTGGSVSTLTIQRTQQEDSAVYLCASSLRPSYEQYFGPGTRLTVT.

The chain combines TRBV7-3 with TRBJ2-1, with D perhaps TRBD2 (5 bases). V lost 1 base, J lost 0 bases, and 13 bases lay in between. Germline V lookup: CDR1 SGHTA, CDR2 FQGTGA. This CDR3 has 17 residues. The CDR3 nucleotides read TGTGCCAGCAGCTTAAGCCCCGCCCGGGACTCCTACAATGAGCAGTTCTTC. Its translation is CASSLSPARDSYNEQFF.

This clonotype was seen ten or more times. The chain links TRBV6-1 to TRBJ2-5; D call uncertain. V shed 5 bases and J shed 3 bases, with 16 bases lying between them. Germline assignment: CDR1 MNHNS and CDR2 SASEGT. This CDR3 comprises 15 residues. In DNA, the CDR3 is TGTGCCAGCAGTCCCCGCGGATCGACCAAAGAGACCCAGTACTTC. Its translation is CASSPRGSTKETQYF.

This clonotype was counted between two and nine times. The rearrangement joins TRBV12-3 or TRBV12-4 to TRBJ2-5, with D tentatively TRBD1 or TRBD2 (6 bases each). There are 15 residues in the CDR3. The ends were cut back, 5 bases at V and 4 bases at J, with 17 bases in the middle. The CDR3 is CASSLPEGGRETQYF. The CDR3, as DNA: TGTGCCAGCAGTCTACCTGAGGGGGGTAGAGAGACCCAGTACTTC.

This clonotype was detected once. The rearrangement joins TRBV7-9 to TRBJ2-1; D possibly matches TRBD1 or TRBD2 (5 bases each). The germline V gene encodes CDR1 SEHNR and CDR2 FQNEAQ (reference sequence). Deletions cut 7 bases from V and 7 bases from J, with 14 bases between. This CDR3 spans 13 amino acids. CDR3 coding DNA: TGTGCCAGCAACCTCGTAGGGACGAATGAGCAGTTCTTC. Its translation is CASNLVGTNEQFF.

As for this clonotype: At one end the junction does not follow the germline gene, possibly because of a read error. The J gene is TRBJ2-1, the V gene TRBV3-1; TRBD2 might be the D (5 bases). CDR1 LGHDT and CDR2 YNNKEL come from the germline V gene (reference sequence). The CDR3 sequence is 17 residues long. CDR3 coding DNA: TGTGCCAGCAGACAAGAAGGGAGCCTCAACGCCAACAATGAGCAGTTCTTC. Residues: CASRQEGSLNANNEQFF.

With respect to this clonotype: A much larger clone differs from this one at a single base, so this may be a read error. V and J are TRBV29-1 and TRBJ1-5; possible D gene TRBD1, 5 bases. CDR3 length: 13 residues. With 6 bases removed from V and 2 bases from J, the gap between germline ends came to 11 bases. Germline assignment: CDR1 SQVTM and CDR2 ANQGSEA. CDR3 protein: CSVSGGGNQPQHF. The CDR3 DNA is TGCAGCGTCTCCGGGGGGGGCAATCAGCCCCAGCATTTT.

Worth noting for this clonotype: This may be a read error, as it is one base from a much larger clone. The CDR3 spells CASSFTGTGYEAFF. In DNA form, the CDR3 reads TGTGCCAGTAGTTTCACCGGGACAGGATATGAAGCTTTCTTT. The chain uses TRBV19 and TRBJ1-1; 8 nucleotides align to TRBD1. Germline-derived CDR1 and CDR2 are LNHDA and SQIVND (reference sequence). There are 14 residues in the CDR3. V shed 5 bases and J 7 bases; nucleotides not matched to a gene: 9. The variable domain in full, with the rest retrieved from reference TRBV19 and TRBJ1-1, is DGGITQSPKYLFRKEGQNVTLSCEQNLNHDAMYWYRQDPGQGLRLIYYSQIVNDFQKGDIAEGYSVSREKKESFPLTVTSAQKNPTAFYLCASSFTGTGYEAFFGQGTRLTVV.

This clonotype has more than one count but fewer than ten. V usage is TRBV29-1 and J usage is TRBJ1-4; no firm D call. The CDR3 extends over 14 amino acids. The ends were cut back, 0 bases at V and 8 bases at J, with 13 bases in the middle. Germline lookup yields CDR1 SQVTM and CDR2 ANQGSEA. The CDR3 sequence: CSVEDEGVKEKLFF. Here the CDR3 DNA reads TGCAGCGTTGAAGATGAGGGCGTGAAGGAAAAACTGTTTTTT.

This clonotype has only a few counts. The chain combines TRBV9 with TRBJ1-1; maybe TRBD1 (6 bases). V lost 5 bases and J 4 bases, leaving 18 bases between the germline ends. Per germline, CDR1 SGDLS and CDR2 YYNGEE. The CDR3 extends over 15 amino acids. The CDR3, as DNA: TGTGCCAGCAGGGCGGGGGCAACAGCGGCCACTGAAGCTTTCTTT. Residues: CASRAGATAATEAFF.

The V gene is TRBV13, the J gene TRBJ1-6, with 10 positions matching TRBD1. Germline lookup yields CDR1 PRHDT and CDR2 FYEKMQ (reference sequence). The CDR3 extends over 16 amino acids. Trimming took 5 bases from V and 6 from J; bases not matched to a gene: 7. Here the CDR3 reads CASSLGQGMGNSPLHF. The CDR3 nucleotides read TGTGCCAGCAGCCTGGGACAGGGGATGGGTAATTCACCCCTCCACTTT.

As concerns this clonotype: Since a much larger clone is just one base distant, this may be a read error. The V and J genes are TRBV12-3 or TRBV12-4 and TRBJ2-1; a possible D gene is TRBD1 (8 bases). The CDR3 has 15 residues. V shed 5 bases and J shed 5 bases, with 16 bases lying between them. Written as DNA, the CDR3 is TGTGCCAGCAGTACAGGGGGGGGTCGTCACAATGAGCAGTTCTTC. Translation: CASSTGGGRHNEQFF.

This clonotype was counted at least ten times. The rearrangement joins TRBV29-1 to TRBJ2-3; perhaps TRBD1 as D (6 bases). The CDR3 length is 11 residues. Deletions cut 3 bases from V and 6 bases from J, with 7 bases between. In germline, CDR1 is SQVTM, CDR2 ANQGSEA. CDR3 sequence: CSVEGADTQYF. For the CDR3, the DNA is TGCAGCGTTGAGGGGGCGGATACGCAGTATTTT.

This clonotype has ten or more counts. In nucleotides, the CDR3 is TGCAGTGCTAGAGATAGGCTAGCGGGAGAAAGAGATACGCAGTATTTT. This sequence encodes CSARDRLAGERDTQYF. The V call is TRBV20-1, the J call TRBJ2-3, with 10 bases aligning to TRBD2. Germline CDR1 is DFQATT and CDR2 is SNEGSKA (reference sequence). V lost 0 bases to trimming and J lost 5 bases; unmatched junction nucleotides: 8. This CDR3 comprises 16 residues.

CDR3 sequence reads: CASSPTGSSGNTIYF. The CDR3, as DNA: TGTGCCAGCAGCCCCACAGGGAGCTCTGGAAACACCATATATTTT. This rearrangement joins TRBV13 to TRBJ1-3, with D tentatively TRBD1 (6 bases). The V gene lost 5 bases and the J gene lost 0 bases, with 11 bases spanning the gap. This CDR3 is built from 15 residues. Per the germline V gene, CDR1 is PRHDT and CDR2 is FYEKMQ (reference sequence). Looking up the rest from reference TRBV13 and TRBJ1-3 gives the full variable domain: AAGVIQSPRHLIKEKRETATLKCYPIPRHDTVYWYQQGPGQDPQFLISFYEKMQSDKGSIPDRFSAQQFSDYHSELNMSSLELGDSALYFCASSPTGSSGNTIYFGEGSWLTVV.

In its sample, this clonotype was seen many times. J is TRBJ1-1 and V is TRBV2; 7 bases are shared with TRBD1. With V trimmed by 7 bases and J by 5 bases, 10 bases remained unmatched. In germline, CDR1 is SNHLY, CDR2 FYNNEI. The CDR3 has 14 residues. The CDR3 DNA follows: TGTGCCAGCATCACTGACAGGGTGGGTACTGAAGCTTTCTTT. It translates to CASITDRVGTEAFF.

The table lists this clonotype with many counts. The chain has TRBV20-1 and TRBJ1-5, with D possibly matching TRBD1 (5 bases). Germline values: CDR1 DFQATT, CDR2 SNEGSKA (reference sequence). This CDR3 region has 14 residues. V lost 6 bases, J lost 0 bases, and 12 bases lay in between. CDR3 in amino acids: CSASREHSNQPQHF. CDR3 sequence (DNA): TGCAGTGCCTCCAGGGAACATAGCAATCAGCCCCAGCATTTT.